This TCR beta chain is drawn from a study of CD8+ T cells in alopecia areata. CDR1 and CDR2 (germline): LNHDA, SQIVND (reference sequence). This CDR3 has 17 amino acids. J lost 5 bases, V lost 6 bases, and 13 bases had no gene match. This clone was seen more than once but under ten times. Its antigen is as yet unknown. Whole-study results and caveats: Relative to normal scalp, lesional scalp, especially alopecia totalis/universalis, showed higher clonality.

cDNA reverse transcribed from extracted RNA served as the sequencing template. Profiled with immunoSEQ multiplex PCR; TCRdb holds only in-frame clones, not every one. The data show more than 150,000 clones, approximately 59% seen once. This clonotype originated in a human donor with alopecia areata. The chain uses TRBV19 and TRBJ2-4, with 10 nucleotides matching TRBD1. The starting material was CD4+ T cells sorted from blood, obtained at week 0. The CDR3 DNA reads TGTGCCAGTAGACCCCGTCAGACAGGGGGCTTTGAAAACATTCAGTACTTC. It yields the protein CASRPRQTGGFENIQYF.